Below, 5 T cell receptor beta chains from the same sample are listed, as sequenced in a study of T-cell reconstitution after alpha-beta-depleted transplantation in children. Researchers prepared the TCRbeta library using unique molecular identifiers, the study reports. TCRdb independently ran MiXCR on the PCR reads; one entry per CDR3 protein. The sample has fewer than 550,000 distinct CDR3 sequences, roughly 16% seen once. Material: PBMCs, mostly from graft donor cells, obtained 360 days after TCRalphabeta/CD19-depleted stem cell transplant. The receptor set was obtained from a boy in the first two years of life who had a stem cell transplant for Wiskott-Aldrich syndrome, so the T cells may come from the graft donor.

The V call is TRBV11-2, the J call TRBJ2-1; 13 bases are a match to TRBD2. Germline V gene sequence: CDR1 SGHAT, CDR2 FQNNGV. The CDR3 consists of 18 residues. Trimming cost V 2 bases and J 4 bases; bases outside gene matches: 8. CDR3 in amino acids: CASSLKVLAGGPYNEQFF. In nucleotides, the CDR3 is TGTGCCAGCAGCTTAAAAGTACTAGCGGGAGGGCCTTACAATGAGCAGTTCTTC.

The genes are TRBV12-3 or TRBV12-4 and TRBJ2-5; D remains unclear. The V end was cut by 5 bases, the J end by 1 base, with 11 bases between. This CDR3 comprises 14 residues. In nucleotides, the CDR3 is TGTGCCAGCAGTACCCGACGGTTCCAAGAGACCCAGTACTTC. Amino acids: CASSTRRFQETQYF.

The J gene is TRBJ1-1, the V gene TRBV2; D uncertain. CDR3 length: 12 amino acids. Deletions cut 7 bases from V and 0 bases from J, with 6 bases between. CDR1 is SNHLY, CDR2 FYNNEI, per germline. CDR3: CASTAVNTEAFF. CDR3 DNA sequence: TGTGCCAGCACGGCGGTGAACACTGAAGCTTTCTTT.

The CDR3 DNA reads TGTGCCACCAGCATAAGCAGACAGGGGGCGCCTGGGGCCAACGTCCTGACTTTC. Protein: CATSISRQGAPGANVLTF. This chain connects TRBV15 to TRBJ2-6; 10 bases are a match to TRBD1. Trimming removed 4 bases from V and 2 bases from J; junction bases left unmatched: 8. This CDR3 spans 18 amino acids. Germline-derived CDR1 and CDR2 are LNHNV and YYDKDF (reference sequence).

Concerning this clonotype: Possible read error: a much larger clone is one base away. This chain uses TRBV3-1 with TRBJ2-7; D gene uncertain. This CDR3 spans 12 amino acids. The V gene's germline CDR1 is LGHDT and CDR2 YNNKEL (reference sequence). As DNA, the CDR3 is TGTGCCAGCAGCTACAGCTCCTTCGAGCAGTACTTC. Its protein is CASSYSSFEQYF.